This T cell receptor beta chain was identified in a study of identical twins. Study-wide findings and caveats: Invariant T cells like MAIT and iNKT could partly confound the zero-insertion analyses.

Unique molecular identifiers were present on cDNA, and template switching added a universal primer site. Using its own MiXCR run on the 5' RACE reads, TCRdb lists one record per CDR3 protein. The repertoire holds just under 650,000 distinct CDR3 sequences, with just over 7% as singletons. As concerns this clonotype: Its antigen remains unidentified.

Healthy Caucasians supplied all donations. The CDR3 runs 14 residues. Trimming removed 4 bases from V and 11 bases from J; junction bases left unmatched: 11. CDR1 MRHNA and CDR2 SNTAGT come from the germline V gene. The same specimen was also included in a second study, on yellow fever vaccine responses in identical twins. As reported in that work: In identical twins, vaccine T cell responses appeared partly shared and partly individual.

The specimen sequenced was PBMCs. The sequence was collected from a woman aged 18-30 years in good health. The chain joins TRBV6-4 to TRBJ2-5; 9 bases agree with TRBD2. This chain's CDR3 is CASSAEGASGVQYF. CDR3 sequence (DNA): TGTGCCAGCAGTGCGGAGGGCGCTAGCGGGGTGCAGTACTTC.